This TCR beta chain came from a study of T cells in Graves' hyperthyroidism and ophthalmopathy. This clonotype was recorded many times. Authors of the study amplified TCR beta CDR3 regions from RNA transcripts. Using the HTBI primer set, a first-round RT-PCR was run on the TCR CDR3. TCRdb re-called the multiplex PCR reads with MiXCR, one entry per CDR3 protein. This table holds approximately 600,000 distinct CDR3 sequences, around 21% found once. This CDR3 region has 18 residues. Germline V lookup: CDR1 MDHEN, CDR2 SYDVKM. Trimming took 3 bases from V and 2 from J; bases not matched to a gene: 13. This receptor was obtained from a man aged 30 to 39 with Graves' ophthalmopathy. The specimen sequenced was blood. J is TRBJ1-5 and V is TRBV28; 7 positions agree with TRBD1. The CDR3 region has the DNA TGTGCCAGCAGTTTGGCCGGGAGGGGGCTTGTTTGCAATCAGCCCCAGCATTTT. Protein: CASSLAGRGLVCNQPQHF.